The entry below gives a single TCR beta chain sequence along with its context. Its antigen remains unknown. The sample comes from a study of PD-1 blockade in classical Hodgkin lymphoma. V lost 1 base, J lost 1 base, and 16 bases lay in between. The germline gives CDR1 SGHTA, CDR2 FQGNSA. The CDR3 spans 18 residues. Study-level results: With CD4+ cells, TCR diversity rose significantly by C4D1, but not with CD8+ cells. According to reports, newly diagnosed patients had lower baseline TCR diversity than healthy donors, and relapsed/refractory patients had lower baseline TCR diversity still. The diversity seen at baseline in complete responders resembled that of newly diagnosed patients.

Time point reported: cycle 4 day 1 (C4D1), after more than five weeks of nivolumab. Brentuximab vedotin exposure varied, and every patient relapsed after autologous stem cell transplantation. Magnetic negative selection purified CD4+ T cells from thawed PBMCs. Sequenced by immunoSEQ multiplex PCR; TCRdb stores in-frame clones only, minus some. The data hold approximately 31,000 clones, with approximately 79% observed a single time. This receptor was taken from a human donor with classical Hodgkin lymphoma. The chain links TRBV7-2 to TRBJ2-2, with D unresolved. The sample was CD4+ T cells from blood, taken before the fourth cycle of nivolumab. CDR3 DNA sequence: TGTGCCAGCAGCTTAGAGCCCCCTGGGGTAGGGAACACCGGGGAGCTGTTTTTT. This encodes CASSLEPPGVGNTGELFF.